Below, one T cell receptor (beta chain) is given with its context. This clonotype appeared many times. Its antigen has not been determined. Base qualities are not provided; no much larger clone lies one nucleotide away. This sample stems from a study of spatial heterogeneity in lung cancer (dated by TCRdb to about 2019). Background on the whole study: Donors were 72 patients with early-stage, untreated non-small cell lung cancer from the lung TRACERx cohort. Follow-up PBMC samples were sequenced whenever available, with a median time to follow-up of 2 to 3 years after resection. At surgery, some 200 tumor regions, roughly 63 matched nontumor lung samples and a few dozen PBMC samples were TCR-sequenced for both alpha and beta chains. Beta-chain transcripts were consistently detected in greater numbers than alpha-chain transcripts, which likely reflected higher beta-chain transcript abundance. TCR repertoire features were related to nonsynonymous mutation counts determined by whole-exome sequencing of tumor tissue. TCR alpha and beta repertoires were quantitatively compared across multiple tumor regions, matched nontumor lung and blood in non-small cell lung cancer. In the raw uncorrected reads, each unique combination of TCR and UMI appeared more than ten times on average.

Summary of the overall study and its limitations: Ubiquitous expanded tumor TCRs were found in blood more often at tumor resection than at routine follow-up. Additional single-cell paired TCR alpha and beta sequencing was considered necessary to confirm, at a functional level, the hypothesis that regional TCRs recognize regional mutations. Comparisons of baseline and follow-up blood repertoires included only 15 or so patients.

Libraries came from 5' RACE. Instrument used: NextSeq 500. In the TCR library protocol, a unique molecular identifier was attached to each TCR cDNA molecule so that PCR and sequencing errors could be corrected. Processing in the source paper ran as follows. TCR identification, UMI-based error correction and CDR3 extraction were all carried out with Decombinator tools. TCRs above a frequency of 2 per 1,000, corresponding to the top 1% of the tumor frequency distribution, were defined as expanded. Rényi diversity was computed with the R vegan package after subsampling each repertoire 100 times to 5,000 TCRs. CDR3 similarity networks were built from amino acid triplet string-kernel similarity, with CDR3s being connected when pairwise similarity was above 0.82. TCRdb reworked the public reads: Q25 trimming with fastp, MiXCR clone assembly, productive beta chains retained. Each entry is one CDR3 protein sequence, shown with its most common DNA and genes. It is TCRdb's table, rather than the study itself, that gives the V and J calls and clone size. This sample gives fewer than 55,000 distinct CDR3 sequences in total; about 7.4% of them show up just once. Roughly 37% of the sample lies in the top ten.

V has 7 bases trimmed and J has 6 bases trimmed; junction bases matching no gene number 6. The CDR3, cysteine through phenylalanine, is 12 amino acids long. Only the CDR3 DNA is retained, 36 bases long and in frame from the first base. The germline V gene supplies CDR1 SQVTM and CDR2 ANQGSEA. This specimen's time point label, interpreted: blood at routine non-recurrence follow-up after resection. For TCR sequencing, whole RNA was extracted from tumor and nontumor lung tissue, or from cryopreserved PBMC samples, and no cell sorting was done. Only patients for whom sufficient RNA was available from at least two tumor regions were selected for TCR sequencing.

The source is a female donor with early-stage non-small cell lung cancer. The sequenced sample was PBMCs, obtained at follow-up. Recombination joined TRBV29-1 with TRBJ2-1, with 7 bases matching TRBD1. CDR3 region: CSATGPGNEQFF. In nucleotide form, the sequence is TGCAGCGCGACAGGGCCCGGCAATGAGCAGTTCTTC.